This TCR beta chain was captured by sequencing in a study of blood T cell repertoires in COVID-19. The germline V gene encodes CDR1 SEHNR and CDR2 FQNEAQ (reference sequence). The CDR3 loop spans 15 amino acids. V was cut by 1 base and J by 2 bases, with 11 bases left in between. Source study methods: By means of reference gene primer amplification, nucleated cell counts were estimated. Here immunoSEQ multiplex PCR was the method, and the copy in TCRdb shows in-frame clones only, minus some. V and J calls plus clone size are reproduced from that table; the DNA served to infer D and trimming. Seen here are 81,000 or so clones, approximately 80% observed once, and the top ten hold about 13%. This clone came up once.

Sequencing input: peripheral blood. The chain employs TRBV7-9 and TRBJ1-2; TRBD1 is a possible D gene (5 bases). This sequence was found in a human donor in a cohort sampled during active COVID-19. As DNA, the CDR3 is TGTGCCAGCAGCTTAGAGGTTGGGGGGAACTATGGCTACACCTTC. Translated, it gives CASSLEVGGNYGYTF. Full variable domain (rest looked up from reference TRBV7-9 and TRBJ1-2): DTGVSQNPRHKITKRGQNVTFRCDPISEHNRLYWYRQTLGQGPEFLTYFQNEAQLEKSRLLSDRFSAERPKGSFSTLEIQRTEQGDSAMYLCASSLEVGGNYGYTFGSGTRLTVV.